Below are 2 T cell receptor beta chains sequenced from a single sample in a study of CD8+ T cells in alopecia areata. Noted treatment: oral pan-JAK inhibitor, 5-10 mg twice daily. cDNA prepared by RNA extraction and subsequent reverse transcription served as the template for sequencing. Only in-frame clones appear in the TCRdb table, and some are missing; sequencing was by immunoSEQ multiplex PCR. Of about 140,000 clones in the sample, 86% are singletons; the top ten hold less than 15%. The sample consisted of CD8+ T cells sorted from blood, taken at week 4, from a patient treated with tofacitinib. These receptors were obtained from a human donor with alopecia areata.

Here the CDR3 DNA reads TGTGCCAGCAGTTACTCGCGGGAGCTGTTTTTT. Amino acids: CASSYSRELFF. The J gene is TRBJ2-2, the V gene TRBV6-5; D not resolved. CDR1 and CDR2 from the germline V gene are MNHEY and SVGAGI. The ends were cut back, 0 bases at V and 9 bases at J, with 2 bases in the middle. This CDR3 has 11 residues.

CDR3 residues: CASSLEILDTQYF. CDR3 sequence (DNA): TGTGCCAGCAGCTTAGAAATCCTGGATACGCAGTATTTT. The chain links TRBV7-6 to TRBJ2-3; D is undetermined. The CDR3 consists of 13 residues. The V end lost 1 base, the J end lost 6 bases, and 8 bases lay between the germline ends. Germline-derived CDR1 and CDR2 are SGHVS and FNYEAQ.